Following are 20 T cell receptor beta chains from one sample sequenced in a study of CD8 T cells in ankylosing spondylitis. TCRdb used MiXCR to reprocess the 5' RACE reads, holding one entry per CDR3 protein. The table has under 250,000 distinct CDR3 sequences, roughly a third seen once. Sequenced: blood, either unsorted or a sorted T cell fraction (not recorded which). These receptors came from a male donor with ankylosing spondylitis or in good health (not recorded which).

At least ten counts were recorded for this clonotype. The V call is TRBV20-1, the J call TRBJ1-1; 7 nucleotides line up with TRBD1. Germline V gene data show CDR1 as DFQATT and CDR2 as SNEGSKA (reference sequence). The CDR3 runs to 12 residues. V shed 2 bases, J shed 8 bases, and the junction held 5 bases outside the gene matches. The CDR3 DNA reads as TGCAGTGCTAGAACAGACAGGGAGGAAGCTTTCTTT. Translated, it gives CSARTDREEAFF.

This clonotype was seen only a few times. J is TRBJ2-7 and V is TRBV18; TRBD1 matches at 10 bases. There are 13 residues in the CDR3. CDR1 is KGHSH and CDR2 is LQKENI in the germline V gene. Losses at the gene ends were 3 bases for V and 5 bases for J; bases not matched to a gene: 1. In DNA, the CDR3 is TGTGCCAGCTCACCTGACAGGGGGCACGAGCAGTACTTC. Translated: CASSPDRGHEQYF.

The J gene is TRBJ2-3, the V gene TRBV27; D not resolved. The length of the CDR3 is 14 residues. The germline CDR1 and CDR2 sequences are MNHEY and SMNVEV (reference sequence). V was shortened by 5 bases and J by 4 bases, with 13 bases between the two germline ends. As DNA, the CDR3 is TGTGCCAGCAGTCCCCAAATAGTCCCAGATACGCAGTATTTT. As protein: CASSPQIVPDTQYF.

The rearrangement uses TRBV29-1 and TRBJ2-7; 7 nucleotides line up with TRBD2. With 4 bases clipped from V and 6 bases from J, the junction kept 9 bases outside the gene matches. Germline assignment: CDR1 SQVTM and CDR2 ANQGSEA. The CDR3 has 13 residues. The CDR3 spells CSVGRDYFGEQYF. The DNA of the CDR3 is TGCAGCGTTGGAAGGGACTATTTTGGCGAGCAGTACTTC.

The CDR3 protein is CASSAGPGPSYGGYTF. The CDR3 nucleotides read TGTGCCAGCAGTGCGGGGCCAGGACCATCCTATGGGGGCTACACCTTC. The chain uses TRBV7-2 and TRBJ1-2; D is perhaps TRBD1 (5 bases). The germline gives CDR1 SGHTA, CDR2 FQGNSA. V lost 6 bases and J 8 bases, leaving 25 bases between the germline ends. This CDR3 has 16 residues.

This chain joins TRBV7-9 and TRBJ2-7; D possibly corresponds to TRBD2 (6 bases). This CDR3 comprises 15 residues. Germline CDR1 SEHNR, CDR2 FQNEAQ (reference sequence). V was shortened by 1 base and J by 0 bases, with 10 bases between the two germline ends. CDR3 sequence: CASSLGRGNSYEQYF. The CDR3 nucleotides are TGTGCCAGCAGCTTAGGGCGGGGTAACTCCTACGAGCAGTACTTC. Full variable domain (missing parts from reference TRBV7-9 and TRBJ2-7): DTGVSQNPRHKITKRGQNVTFRCDPISEHNRLYWYRQTLGQGPEFLTYFQNEAQLEKSRLLSDRFSAERPKGSFSTLEIQRTEQGDSAMYLCASSLGRGNSYEQYFGPGTRLTVT.

The gene calls are TRBV12-3 or TRBV12-4 and TRBJ1-4, with D tentatively TRBD1 (5 bases). The CDR3 totals 14 residues. V shed 6 bases and J shed 2 bases, with 10 bases lying between them. CDR3 in DNA: TGTGCCAGCAGCCGGGGGATGACTAATGAAAAACTGTTTTTT. Translation gives CASSRGMTNEKLFF.

The chain links TRBV4-1 to TRBJ2-3; the D is unclear. V was shortened by 1 base and J by 2 bases, with 7 bases between the two germline ends. The length of the CDR3 is 14 residues. CDR1 is MGHRA and CDR2 is YSYEKL in the germline V gene. CDR3 residues: CASSQGEVTDTQYF. The CDR3 DNA reads as TGCGCCAGCAGCCAAGGTGAGGTCACAGATACGCAGTATTTT.

This clonotype has more than one count but fewer than ten. V and J are TRBV4-1 and TRBJ1-1, with D perhaps matching TRBD1 (6 bases). The germline gives CDR1 MGHRA, CDR2 YSYEKL. CDR3 size: 14 residues. V was trimmed by 5 bases and J by 1 base, leaving 11 bases between them. In DNA form, the CDR3 reads TGCGCCAGCAGCACCCGGACAGAGAACACTGAAGCTTTCTTT. Protein: CASSTRTENTEAFF.

The J gene is TRBJ1-4, the V gene TRBV30; D uncertain. Germline CDR1 is GTSNPN and CDR2 is SVGIG (reference sequence). Trimming stripped 3 bases from V and 10 bases from J, with 18 bases between. This CDR3 is built from 14 residues. The CDR3 loop is CAWSVGVMKGKLFF. The DNA for the CDR3 is TGTGCCTGGAGCGTTGGGGTAATGAAGGGAAAACTGTTTTTT.

The chain couples TRBV12-3 or TRBV12-4 to TRBJ2-1, with 14 nucleotides matching TRBD2. This CDR3 has 15 amino acids. V lost 6 bases to trimming and J lost 7 bases; unmatched junction nucleotides: 5. Here the CDR3 reads CASSPTSGGANEQFF. CDR3 in DNA: TGTGCCAGCAGCCCGACTAGCGGGGGGGCGAATGAGCAGTTCTTC.

The sample holds a few counts of this clonotype. The J gene is TRBJ2-1, the V gene TRBV20-1; 10 nucleotides align to TRBD1. CDR1 is DFQATT and CDR2 is SNEGSKA in the germline V gene (reference sequence). Trimming cost V 8 bases and J 10 bases; bases outside gene matches: 11. The CDR3 runs to 13 residues. The CDR3 nucleotides are TGCAGTTCCCTAGGGACAGGGGAAGGGGAGCAGTTCTTC. Protein: CSSLGTGEGEQFF.

In its sample, this clonotype was seen a few times. One junction end disagrees with the germline gene, perhaps due to a read error. This sequence joins TRBV6-4 and TRBJ1-4, with D unresolved. This CDR3 region has 19 residues. Germline V gene data show CDR1 as MRHNA and CDR2 as SNTAGT. Here the CDR3 reads CASRDSAGPRAATNEKLFF. DNA for the CDR3: TGTGCCAGCAGAGACTCGGCGGGTCCAAGGGCTGCAACTAATGAAAAACTGTTTTTT.

This sequence joins TRBV5-6 and TRBJ2-3; D may match TRBD1 or TRBD2 (5 bases each). The CDR3 is made up of 14 amino acids. Germline assignment: CDR1 SGHDT and CDR2 YYEEEE. V was trimmed by 1 base and J by 6 bases, leaving 12 bases between them. CDR3 sequence reads: CASSLSGTHDTQYF. In DNA, the CDR3 is TGTGCCAGCAGCTTGTCAGGGACGCACGATACGCAGTATTTT.

The chain carries TRBV10-3 and TRBJ2-1; 7 nucleotides match TRBD1. J gave up 0 bases and V 2 bases, and 4 bases lay outside the gene matches. From germline, CDR1 is ENHRY and CDR2 SYGVKD. The CDR3 has 16 amino acids. The CDR3 sequence: CAISETGANSYNEQFF. As DNA, the CDR3 is TGTGCCATCAGTGAGACAGGGGCAAACTCCTACAATGAGCAGTTCTTC.

The rearrangement joins TRBV12-3 or TRBV12-4 to TRBJ2-2; D unclear. V gave up 3 bases and J gave up 6 bases, with 8 bases separating them. The CDR3 has 13 residues. CDR3 region: CASSLGNSGELFF. DNA of the CDR3: TGTGCCAGCAGTTTGGGCAACTCCGGGGAGCTGTTTTTT.

This sequence joins TRBV20-1 and TRBJ2-7; no firm D call. Germline CDR1 reads DFQATT; CDR2 reads SNEGSKA (reference sequence). This CDR3 region has 13 residues. CDR3 loop: CSPLESQTYEQYF. The CDR3 DNA is TGCAGCCCCTTGGAAAGCCAGACCTACGAGCAGTACTTC.

The V and J genes are TRBV4-3 and TRBJ2-6; D may be TRBD1 or TRBD2 (5 bases each). In germline, CDR1 is LGHNA, CDR2 YSLEER. This CDR3 is 22 amino acids long. The V end was cut by 3 bases, the J end by 0 bases, with 27 bases between. The CDR3 sequence: CASSQRGLLTGRILSGANVLTF. The CDR3 DNA follows: TGCGCCAGCAGCCAGAGAGGCTTGTTAACGGGACGGATCCTCTCTGGGGCCAACGTCCTGACTTTC.

The V gene is TRBV5-1, the J gene TRBJ1-4; D ambiguous. V lost 3 bases and J lost 2, with 11 bases in between. The CDR3 covers 15 residues. Germline V gene data show CDR1 as SGHRS and CDR2 as YFSETQ. The CDR3 DNA reads as TGCGCCAGCAGCTCGTACTCGAGGACTAATGAAAAACTGTTTTTT. This encodes CASSSYSRTNEKLFF.

The gene calls are TRBV4-2 and TRBJ2-3; TRBD1 matches at 8 bases. The CDR3 is 15 residues long. Germline trimming cut 3 bases from V and 4 bases from J; bases unmatched to any gene: 6. Germline V gene lookup returns CDR1 LGHNA and CDR2 YNFKEQ. The CDR3 here is CASSHLGQGSDTQYF. The CDR3 DNA reads TGTGCCAGCAGCCATTTAGGACAGGGCTCAGATACGCAGTATTTT.